These T cell receptor beta chains were read from a single sample in a study of regulatory T cells in long-lasting Graves disease. TCRdb reprocessed the multiplex PCR reads with MiXCR, giving one entry per CDR3 protein. The sample contains 300,000 to 400,000 distinct CDR3 sequences, approximately 15% of which appear only once. The same sample was also used in a study of T cells in Graves' hyperthyroidism and ophthalmopathy.

The input for sequencing was peripheral blood mononuclear cells (PBMCs), taken at new diagnosis, from a patient treated with antithyroid drugs. These TCRs come from a man in his forties with Graves disease. CDR3s leave out the opening cysteine and the closing phenylalanine or tryptophan.

j_call,v_call,cdr3_aa
TRBJ2-7,TRBV9,ASSPGVRDVYEQY
TRBJ2-7,TRBV7-8,ASSPLPGGLEQY
TRBJ1-2,TRBV7-8,AIAMGRGYT
TRBJ2-7,TRBV15,ATSRDMDEQY
TRBJ2-7,TRBV5-1,ASSPIPSGVTYEQY
TRBJ1-1,TRBV9,ASSVDFGNTEAF
TRBJ2-2,TRBV30,AWGPGQGNGELF
TRBJ2-3,TRBV7-6,ASSPAWPDTQY
TRBJ2-1,TRBV11-1,ASSSMGTSRINEQF
TRBJ2-7,TRBV5-6,ASNPFSGGGLYEQY